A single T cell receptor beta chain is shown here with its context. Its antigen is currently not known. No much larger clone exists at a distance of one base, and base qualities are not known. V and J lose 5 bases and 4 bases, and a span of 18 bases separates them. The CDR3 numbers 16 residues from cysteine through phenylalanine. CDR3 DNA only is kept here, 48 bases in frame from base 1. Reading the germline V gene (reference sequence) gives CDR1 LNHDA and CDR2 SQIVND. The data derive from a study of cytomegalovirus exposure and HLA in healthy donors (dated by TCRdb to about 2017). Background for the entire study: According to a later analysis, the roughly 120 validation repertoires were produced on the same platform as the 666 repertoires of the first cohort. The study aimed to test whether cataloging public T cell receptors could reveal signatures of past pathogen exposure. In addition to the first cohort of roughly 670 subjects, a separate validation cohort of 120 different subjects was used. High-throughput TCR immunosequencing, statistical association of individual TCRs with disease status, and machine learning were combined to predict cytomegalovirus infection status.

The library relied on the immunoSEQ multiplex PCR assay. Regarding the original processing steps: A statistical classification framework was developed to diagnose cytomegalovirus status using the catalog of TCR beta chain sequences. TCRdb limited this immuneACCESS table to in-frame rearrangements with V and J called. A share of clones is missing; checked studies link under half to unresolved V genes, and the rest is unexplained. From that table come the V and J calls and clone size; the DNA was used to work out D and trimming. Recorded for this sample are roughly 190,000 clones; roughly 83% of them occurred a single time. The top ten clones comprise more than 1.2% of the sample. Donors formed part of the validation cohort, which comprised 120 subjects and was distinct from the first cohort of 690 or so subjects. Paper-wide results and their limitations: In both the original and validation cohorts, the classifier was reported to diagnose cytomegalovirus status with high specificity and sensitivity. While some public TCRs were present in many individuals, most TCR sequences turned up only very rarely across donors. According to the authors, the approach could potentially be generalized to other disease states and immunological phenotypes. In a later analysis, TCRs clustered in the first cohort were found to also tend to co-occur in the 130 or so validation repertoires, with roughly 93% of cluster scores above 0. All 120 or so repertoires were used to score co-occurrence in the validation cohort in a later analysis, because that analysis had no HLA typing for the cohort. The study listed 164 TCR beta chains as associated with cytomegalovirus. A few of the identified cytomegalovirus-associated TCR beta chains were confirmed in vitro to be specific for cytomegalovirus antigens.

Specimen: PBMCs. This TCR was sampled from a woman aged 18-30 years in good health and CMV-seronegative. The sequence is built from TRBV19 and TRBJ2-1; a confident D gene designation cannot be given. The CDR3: CASSSSRGNLYNEQFF. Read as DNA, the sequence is TGTGCCAGTAGTTCGTCTCGAGGCAACCTATACAATGAGCAGTTCTTC.